One and the same sample provided the 16 T cell receptor beta chains below, sequenced in a study of blood T cell repertoires in COVID-19. Sequencing was performed with immunoSEQ multiplex PCR; in TCRdb, only in-frame clones are kept and a portion is missing. The sample records roughly 260,000 clones, 70% to 90% being singletons. The sequencing sample was made of peripheral blood. The receptors were sampled from a woman between 45 and 65 years old with acute or convalescent COVID-19.

The chain recombines TRBV29-1 with TRBJ2-1, with D uncertain. Germline-derived CDR1 and CDR2 are SQVTM and ANQGSEA. Trimming took 4 bases from V and 0 from J, leaving 7 bases between them. The CDR3 is 13 amino acids. CDR3 sequence (DNA): TGCAGCGTTGTCAAGAGCTCCTACAATGAGCAGTTCTTC. Encoded protein: CSVVKSSYNEQFF.

This clone is a singleton in its sample. This chain uses TRBV23-1 with TRBJ2-4; a possible D gene is TRBD1 (6 bases). TRBV23-1 is annotated as an ORF whose role is uncertain. The CDR3 contains 20 residues. Trimming removed 5 bases from V and 2 bases from J, with 28 bases in between. CDR3 in amino acids: CASSRDLGHLTQRPKNIQYF. The CDR3 DNA sequence: TGCGCCAGCAGTAGGGACCTGGGACACCTGACTCAGCGGCCCAAAAACATTCAGTACTTC.

The V and J genes are TRBV11-2 and TRBJ1-6, with D uncertain. V lost 5 bases to trimming and J lost 7 bases, with 12 bases between them. The CDR3 length is 14 residues. Germline V CDR1 and CDR2: SGHAT, FQNNGV. The DNA of the CDR3 is TGTGCCAGCAGCCGCGGGGTTTACAATTCACCCCTCCACTTT. Protein sequence: CASSRGVYNSPLHF.

V and J are TRBV11-2 and TRBJ2-7; no clear D gene. Germline assignment: CDR1 SGHAT and CDR2 FQNNGV. Trimming left V 6 bases short and J 2 bases short, with 11 bases between. This CDR3 contains 13 residues. In DNA, the CDR3 is TGTGCCAGCAGTTGGGTCCAGGCCTACGAGCAGTACTTC. Translating gives CASSWVQAYEQYF. Using reference TRBV11-2 and TRBJ2-7 for the parts outside the CDR3, the full variable domain is EAGVAQSPRYKIIEKRQSVAFWCNPISGHATLYWYQQILGQGPKLLIQFQNNGVVDDSQLPKDRFSAERLKGVDSTLKIQPAKLEDSAVYLCASSWVQAYEQYFGPGTRLTVT.

The CDR3 DNA reads as TGTGCCAGTATCGCAGGATATAGCAATCAGCCCCAGCATTTT. This encodes CASIAGYSNQPQHF. The chain links TRBV19 to TRBJ1-5, with D unresolved. CDR1 and CDR2 (germline): LNHDA, SQIVND (reference sequence). CDR3 length: 14 amino acids. V was shortened by 7 bases and J by 0 bases, with 10 bases between the two germline ends.

This chain uses TRBV6-5 with TRBJ2-7; 8 bases match TRBD2. The V gene end was trimmed by 3 bases and the J gene end by 9 bases; junction bases not matched to a gene: 13. The CDR3 extends over 15 amino acids. Germline V gene sequence: CDR1 MNHEY, CDR2 SVGAGI. Written as DNA, the CDR3 is TGTGCCAGCAGTTATGTCGGGGGGACTAGTTCTGGGCAGTACTTC. This translates into CASSYVGGTSSGQYF.

The sample holds a few counts of this clone. The V gene is TRBV4-1, the J gene TRBJ1-1; a weak D match, TRBD1 (6 bases). V lost 0 bases and J lost 10, with 18 bases in between. This CDR3 contains 15 residues. Germline V lookup: CDR1 MGHRA, CDR2 YSYEKL. The CDR3 reads CASSQEGGRMSRAFF. The CDR3 bases are TGCGCCAGCAGCCAAGAAGGGGGACGGATGAGTCGAGCTTTCTTT.

The rearrangement joins TRBV12-3 or TRBV12-4 to TRBJ2-5; the D is unclear. The ends were cut back, 4 bases at V and 1 base at J, with 4 bases in the middle. The CDR3 extends over 12 amino acids. Here the CDR3 reads CASSSFQETQYF. The CDR3 nucleotides are TGTGCCAGCAGTTCCTTCCAAGAGACCCAGTACTTC.

The genes are TRBV2 and TRBJ1-2; TRBD1 matches at 7 bases. The J segment lost 5 bases and the V segment lost 7 bases, leaving 7 bases of the junction unmatched. The CDR3 consists of 13 residues. Germline V gene lookup returns CDR1 SNHLY and CDR2 FYNNEI. The CDR3 DNA follows: TGTGCCAGCATGAGGGTACAGGGGTATGGCTACACCTTC. Translating it yields CASMRVQGYGYTF.

The chain has TRBV4-3 and TRBJ2-7; 7 bases align to TRBD2. CDR1 and CDR2 from the germline V gene are LGHNA and YSLEER. The junction had 4 bases not matched to a gene; V was cut back by 1 base and J by 1 base. CDR3 size: 15 residues. In nucleotides, the CDR3 is TGCGCCAGCAGCCAAGCAGGGCGGGAGTCCTACGAGCAGTACTTC. It encodes CASSQAGRESYEQYF.

V usage is TRBV19 and J usage is TRBJ2-3; 10 bases align to TRBD2. Germline CDR1 reads LNHDA; CDR2 reads SQIVND (reference sequence). V lost 3 bases and J lost 9; bases outside the gene matches: 9. There are 15 residues in the CDR3. The CDR3 nucleotides are TGTGCCAGTAGTATCACACCGGGACTAGCGCGAACGCAGTATTTT. Amino acid sequence: CASSITPGLARTQYF.

The rearrangement uses TRBV28 and TRBJ2-5; 7 bases agree with TRBD1. Germline lookup yields CDR1 MDHEN and CDR2 SYDVKM. V lost 2 bases to trimming and J lost 4 bases; unmatched junction nucleotides: 13. The CDR3 spans 17 residues. The CDR3 sequence is CASSLGVTQGRGETQYF. The CDR3 DNA follows: TGTGCCAGCAGTTTAGGGGTGACACAGGGGAGAGGAGAGACCCAGTACTTC.

This chain joins TRBV7-3 and TRBJ2-5; 7 bases map to TRBD1. V lost 5 bases to trimming and J lost 10 bases; unmatched junction nucleotides: 10. The CDR3 totals 13 residues. Per germline, CDR1 SGHTA and CDR2 FQGTGA. CDR3 nucleotides: TGTGCCAGCAGCCCGGGACAGTCCTATAACCAGTACTTC. Amino acid sequence: CASSPGQSYNQYF.

The V and J genes are TRBV5-4 and TRBJ1-2, with 7 positions matching TRBD1. CDR3 length equals 15 residues. Germline values: CDR1 SGHNT, CDR2 YYREEE (reference sequence). Trimming at V came to 5 bases and at J to 3 bases, leaving 10 bases not matched to a gene. Written as DNA, the CDR3 is TGTGCCAGCAGGCCAGACAGGGCAGCTGACTATGGCTACACCTTC. Residues: CASRPDRAADYGYTF. Drawing the rest from reference TRBV5-4 and TRBJ1-2, the complete variable domain is ETGVTQSPTHLIKTRGQQVTLRCSSQSGHNTVSWYQQALGQGPQFIFQYYREEENGRGNFPPRFSGLQFPNYSSELNVNALELDDSALYLCASRPDRAADYGYTFGSGTRLTVV.

This clone is medium-sized within its sample. The DNA of the CDR3 is TGTGCCAGCAGTCCACGTAGCGGGAGCGGGGAGACCCAGTACTTC. Protein: CASSPRSGSGETQYF. The chain employs TRBV9 and TRBJ2-5; 9 nucleotides agree with TRBD2. CDR1 SGDLS and CDR2 YYNGEE come from the germline V gene. CDR3 length: 15 residues. The V gene end was trimmed by 5 bases and the J gene end by 5 bases; junction bases not matched to a gene: 10.

CDR3 in DNA: TGTGCCAGCAGCCTAGGACTAGCTAACACCGGGGAGCTGTTTTTT. This translates into CASSLGLANTGELFF. V usage is TRBV7-3 and J usage is TRBJ2-2, with TRBD2 identical over 8 bases. The CDR3 extends over 15 amino acids. The J segment lost 2 bases and the V segment lost 5 bases, leaving 4 bases of the junction unmatched. The V gene's germline CDR1 is SGHTA and CDR2 FQGTGA.